This T cell receptor (beta chain) was sequenced in a study of siplizumab effects on memory and regulatory T cells. Regarding the study as a whole: Mappable CD4+ clones that were alloreactive averaged approximately 64% Treg-derived with siplizumab versus roughly 27% in controls. Naive-or-memory phenotypes were unassignable for roughly 75-96% of proliferating CD4+ or CD8+ clones.

Comment on this clone: Its antigen is still unknown.

Approximately 100,000 TCR templates per sample were sequenced. Libraries were prepared by immunoSEQ multiplex PCR; TCRdb keeps only in-frame clonotypes and omits some of them. Of about 120,000 clones in the sample, 90% to 95% were seen once. This receptor was taken from a human donor in good health. The sequenced material came from non-Treg CD4+ T cells sorted from blood.

The CDR3 DNA reads TGCGCCAGCAGCCCGACTAGCGGGGGGGCGAGCTCCTACAATGAGCAGTTCTTC. Its translation: CASSPTSGGASSYNEQFF. The V gene is TRBV5-1, the J gene TRBJ2-1; 14 bases match TRBD2. CDR1 is SGHRS and CDR2 is YFSETQ in the germline V gene. This CDR3 comprises 18 residues. V lost 4 bases to trimming and J lost 0 bases; unmatched junction nucleotides: 6.